The 16 T cell receptor beta chains in this list originate from one sample, sequenced in a study of regulatory T cells in long-lasting Graves disease. Arm-PCR of CDR3 regions and iRepertoire HTBI primers were used to build TCR beta libraries. In TCRdb, the multiplex PCR reads were re-called with MiXCR into one record per CDR3 protein. The sample has a few hundred thousand distinct CDR3 sequences, less than 15% seen once. Indicated time point: newly diagnosed GD, antithyroid drugs for less than 3 months. PBMC RNA was the source of the TCR library. These same records also appear under a second study, on T cells in Graves' hyperthyroidism and ophthalmopathy.

Sequenced material: peripheral blood mononuclear cells (PBMCs), taken at new diagnosis, from a patient treated with antithyroid drugs. The receptor set was obtained from a man younger than 40 with Graves disease.

This clonotype was counted at least ten times. This rearrangement joins TRBV7-2 to TRBJ2-5; 8 bases fit TRBD2. CDR3 length equals 15 residues. V trimming: 0 bases; J trimming: 4 bases; junction bases outside the gene matches: 4. The V gene's germline CDR1 is SGHTA and CDR2 FQGNSA. For the CDR3, the DNA is TGTGCCAGCAGCTTAGCGACAGCGGGAGTAGAGACCCAGTACTTC. Translated: CASSLATAGVETQYF.

The chain couples TRBV4-1 to TRBJ2-7; TRBD2 matches 9 bases. The CDR3 runs to 16 residues. Trimming cost V 0 bases and J 2 bases; bases outside gene matches: 5. Germline-derived CDR1 and CDR2 are MGHRA and YSYEKL. Here the CDR3 DNA reads TGCGCCAGCAGCCAAGAAGGACTAGCGAGGCCCTACGAGCAGTACTTC. It is translated as CASSQEGLARPYEQYF.

This clonotype was counted a few times. This chain uses TRBV6-5 with TRBJ2-2; D not resolved. The germline V and J ends were trimmed by 0 bases and 9 bases, with 14 bases remaining between them. The CDR3 totals 15 residues. Germline lookup yields CDR1 MNHEY and CDR2 SVGAGI. The CDR3 spells CASSYSKRAGRELFF. The CDR3 coding sequence is TGTGCCAGCAGTTACTCGAAAAGGGCCGGACGGGAGCTGTTTTTT.

This clonotype was seen at least ten times. V gene TRBV10-3 combines with J gene TRBJ2-7; D could derive from TRBD1 or TRBD2 (5 bases each). This CDR3 region has 11 residues. Germline V lookup: CDR1 ENHRY, CDR2 SYGVKD. Trimming shortened V by 4 bases and J by 5 bases, and 6 bases separated the two germline ends. The chain's CDR3 is CAISGGNEQYF. Here the CDR3 DNA reads TGTGCCATCAGTGGGGGGAACGAGCAGTACTTC.

The table lists this clonotype with a few counts. The CDR3 spells CATSDGSQETQYF. CDR3 DNA sequence: TGTGCCACCAGTGATGGCAGTCAAGAGACCCAGTACTTC. The genes are TRBV24-1 and TRBJ2-5; no reliable D call. The germline CDR1 and CDR2 sequences are KGHDR and SFDVKD. V shed 3 bases and J shed 2 bases, with 6 bases lying between them. CDR3 length: 13 residues.

This clonotype was picked up a small number of times. The chain couples TRBV24-1 to TRBJ2-5, with D maybe TRBD1 (5 bases). Per germline, CDR1 KGHDR and CDR2 SFDVKD. The CDR3 loop spans 16 amino acids. Trimming removed 4 bases from V and 4 bases from J, with 18 bases in between. The DNA of the CDR3 is TGTGCCACCAGTGACTCTCCCCCAGGGCTGGGAGAGACCCAGTACTTC. This gives the protein CATSDSPPGLGETQYF.

The J gene is TRBJ2-4, the V gene TRBV30, with D uncertain. The CDR3 consists of 14 residues. V was clipped by 0 bases and J by 0 bases, with 6 bases between them. Germline-derived CDR1 and CDR2 are GTSNPN and SVGIG (reference sequence). Here the CDR3 DNA reads TGTGCCTGGAGTGTTGGGGTAGCCAAAAACATTCAGTACTTC. As protein: CAWSVGVAKNIQYF.

About this clonotype: Since a much larger clone is just one base distant, this may be a read error. The gene calls are TRBV12-3 or TRBV12-4 and TRBJ1-5, with D perhaps TRBD1 (6 bases). V dropped 7 bases and J dropped 3 bases, with 10 bases sitting between them. The CDR3 is made up of 13 amino acids. The CDR3 nucleotides read TGTGCCAGCAACCGACAGGACAATCAGCCCCAGCATTTT. It is translated as CASNRQDNQPQHF.

This clonotype was seen a handful of times. This CDR3 reads CASSITALLDTEAFF. CDR3 nucleotides: TGTGCCAGTAGTATCACAGCCCTGCTGGACACTGAAGCTTTCTTT. The V and J genes are TRBV19 and TRBJ1-1; no firm D call. The CDR3 covers 15 residues. In germline, CDR1 is LNHDA, CDR2 SQIVND (reference sequence). V lost 3 bases and J lost 3, with 14 bases in between.

This clonotype was counted only a few times. The CDR3 is CSVGGGANRARDSPLHF. CDR3 nucleotides: TGCAGCGTTGGCGGGGGGGCGAACAGGGCTCGAGATTCACCCCTCCACTTT. The rearrangement joins TRBV29-1 to TRBJ1-6; D is perhaps TRBD1 (6 bases). The germline gives CDR1 SQVTM, CDR2 ANQGSEA. The CDR3 length is 17 residues. The germline V and J ends were trimmed by 4 bases and 8 bases, with 24 bases remaining between them.

This clonotype was recorded at least ten times. V gene TRBV11-2 combines with J gene TRBJ2-1; TRBD2 agrees at 13 bases. The CDR3 runs 17 residues. Germline V lookup: CDR1 SGHAT, CDR2 FQNNGV. Trimming took 7 bases from V and 2 from J; bases not matched to a gene: 8. CDR3 bases: TGTGCCAGCAACGGACTAGCGGGAGTCCTCGCCTACAATGAGCAGTTCTTC. This sequence encodes CASNGLAGVLAYNEQFF.

The genes are TRBV9 and TRBJ2-1; 8 bases are a match to TRBD2. This CDR3 is 17 amino acids long. Trimming cost V 0 bases and J 6 bases; bases outside gene matches: 11. The germline CDR1 and CDR2 sequences are SGDLS and YYNGEE. The CDR3 region has the DNA TGTGCCAGCAGCGTAGAACCCCCGGGGGGGGGGGGCAATGAGCAGTTCTTC. Amino acids: CASSVEPPGGGGNEQFF.

This clonotype was detected a few times. The chain links TRBV30 to TRBJ1-5, with a possible D match to TRBD1 (6 bases). Germline CDR1 reads GTSNPN; CDR2 reads SVGIG (reference sequence). Between the trimmed V and J ends, which lost 2 bases and 4 bases, there was a span of 15 bases. CDR3 length: 15 amino acids. The CDR3 DNA reads TGTGCCTGGAGTTGGGGACACTCTACTAATCAGCCCCAGCATTTT. Residues: CAWSWGHSTNQPQHF.

This clonotype appeared many times. J is TRBJ2-1 and V is TRBV4-2; weak D call: TRBD1 (5 bases). This CDR3 has 15 amino acids. Trimming cost V 1 base and J 6 bases, with 13 bases left between them. Germline V gene data show CDR1 as LGHNA and CDR2 as YNFKEQ. CDR3 loop: CASSQGQGTGNEQFF. Written as DNA, the CDR3 is TGTGCCAGCAGCCAAGGTCAGGGAACAGGCAATGAGCAGTTCTTC.

This clonotype came up many times. The rearrangement joins TRBV10-3 to TRBJ1-2, with D possibly being TRBD1 (5 bases). CDR1 and CDR2 (germline): ENHRY, SYGVKD. Trimming took 0 bases from V and 3 from J, leaving 8 bases between them. This CDR3 is built from 14 residues. The CDR3 is CAISESGLDYGYTF. CDR3 bases: TGTGCCATCAGTGAGTCGGGACTTGACTATGGCTACACCTTC.

The CDR3 loop is CASSGAVAQNTQYF. CDR3 nucleotide sequence: TGTGCCAGCAGTGGAGCGGTGGCCCAAAATACGCAGTATTTT. The gene calls are TRBV6-2 or TRBV6-3 and TRBJ2-3, with D possibly matching TRBD2 (5 bases). Per germline, CDR1 MNHEY and CDR2 SVGEGT. The CDR3 contains 14 residues. V dropped 5 bases and J dropped 7 bases, with 16 bases sitting between them.